Shown below are 12 T cell receptor beta chains from a single sample sequenced in a study of blood T cells in healthy people across ages. Together with a sample-barcoded 5' primer, a J-beta primer mix was included in a second PCR lasting about 7 to 11 cycles. MiXCR was run by TCRdb on the 5' RACE reads, yielding one entry per CDR3 protein. The sample holds over 1,500,000 distinct CDR3 sequences; around 48% are singletons and the top ten take roughly 2%. What was sequenced was blood. These receptor sequences come from a woman aged 40-49 years in good health.

The V gene is TRBV9, the J gene TRBJ2-3, with D perhaps TRBD2 (6 bases). Germline assignment: CDR1 SGDLS and CDR2 YYNGEE. V gave up 1 base and J gave up 0 bases, with 15 bases separating them. The CDR3 has 17 amino acids. This CDR3 is CASSVNLAGSSTDTQYF. CDR3 nucleotide sequence: TGTGCCAGCAGCGTAAATTTGGCGGGGTCTAGCACAGATACGCAGTATTTT.

The CDR3 region is CASKLGGTQYF. The CDR3 DNA sequence: TGTGCCAGCAAATTAGGGGGGACCCAGTACTTC. The chain has TRBV6-1 and TRBJ2-5, with D possibly being TRBD1 (6 bases). The CDR3 covers 11 residues. The germline gives CDR1 MNHNS, CDR2 SASEGT. Trimming took 7 bases from V and 7 from J, leaving 10 bases between them.

The chain carries TRBV7-8 and TRBJ1-2; no reliable D call. Germline loops: CDR1 SGHVS, CDR2 FQNEAQ. V lost 5 bases and J lost 9, with 19 bases in between. CDR3 length: 14 amino acids. CDR3 amino acids: CASSLRVVGESYTF. CDR3 sequence (DNA): TGTGCCAGCAGCCTAAGGGTTGTCGGCGAGAGCTACACCTTC.

J is TRBJ2-1 and V is TRBV5-1, with D perhaps TRBD2 (7 bases). The V gene's germline CDR1 is SGHRS and CDR2 YFSETQ. V dropped 1 base and J dropped 8 bases, with 19 bases sitting between them. This CDR3 has 16 amino acids. CDR3 region: CASSLWAGATGDEQFF. CDR3 coding DNA: TGCGCCAGCAGCTTGTGGGCGGGGGCCACGGGCGATGAGCAGTTCTTC. Based on the CDR3 plus reference TRBV5-1 and TRBJ2-1, the full variable domain is KAGVTQTPRYLIKTRGQQVTLSCSPISGHRSVSWYQQTPGQGLQFLFEYFSETQRNKGNFPGRFSGRQFSNSRSEMNVSTLELGDSALYLCASSLWAGATGDEQFFGPGTRLTVL.

This clonotype was detected a few times. This chain uses TRBV5-1 with TRBJ2-5; D unresolved. Deletions cut 2 bases from V and 2 bases from J, with 13 bases between. The CDR3 is made up of 15 amino acids. The V gene's germline CDR1 is SGHRS and CDR2 YFSETQ. DNA for the CDR3: TGCGCCAGCAGCTTCCAGGCGACACAGCAAGAGACCCAGTACTTC. Translation: CASSFQATQQETQYF. Full variable domain (outside the CDR3, taken from reference TRBV5-1 and TRBJ2-5): KAGVTQTPRYLIKTRGQQVTLSCSPISGHRSVSWYQQTPGQGLQFLFEYFSETQRNKGNFPGRFSGRQFSNSRSEMNVSTLELGDSALYLCASSFQATQQETQYFGPGTRLLVL.

This clonotype appeared a few times. The chain is built from TRBV7-2 and TRBJ2-1; the D gene is possibly TRBD1 (6 bases). CDR1 and CDR2 from the germline V gene are SGHTA and FQGNSA. This CDR3 spans 16 amino acids. Between the trimmed V and J ends, which lost 0 bases and 4 bases, there was a span of 13 bases. The chain's CDR3 is CASSLALRGGYNEQFF. The DNA for the CDR3 is TGTGCCAGCAGCTTAGCCCTCAGGGGCGGGTACAATGAGCAGTTCTTC.

V and J are TRBV29-1 and TRBJ1-1; 8 bases line up with TRBD1. Germline CDR1 and CDR2: SQVTM and ANQGSEA. V shed 3 bases and J 3 bases; nucleotides not matched to a gene: 12. The length of the CDR3 is 16 residues. The CDR3 here is CSVEGRQGNEDTEAFF. In nucleotides, the CDR3 is TGCAGCGTTGAGGGACGACAGGGGAATGAGGACACTGAAGCTTTCTTT.

This clonotype has a handful of counts. This chain links TRBV4-2 with TRBJ2-1, with 7 bases that match TRBD1. With V trimmed by 0 bases and J by 2 bases, 4 bases remained unmatched. CDR1 is LGHNA and CDR2 is YNFKEQ in the germline V gene. The CDR3 loop spans 16 amino acids. CDR3 bases: TGTGCCAGCAGCCAAGATCAGGGGGTCCCCTACAATGAGCAGTTCTTC. This sequence encodes CASSQDQGVPYNEQFF.

This chain uses TRBV20-1 with TRBJ2-4, with D unclear. CDR1 and CDR2 (germline): DFQATT, SNEGSKA (reference sequence). This CDR3 region has 16 residues. The germline V and J ends were trimmed by 1 base and 0 bases, with 13 bases remaining between them. The chain's CDR3 is CSARGELTKAKNIQYF. The CDR3 DNA reads TGCAGTGCTAGAGGCGAACTAACAAAAGCCAAAAACATTCAGTACTTC.

This clonotype was found a few times. The chain couples TRBV7-3 to TRBJ2-3; 8 bases match TRBD1. The germline V gene encodes CDR1 SGHTA and CDR2 FQGTGA. The CDR3 runs 16 residues. Germline trimming cut 5 bases from V and 3 bases from J; bases unmatched to any gene: 10. The CDR3: CASSLIPGQVTDTQYF. The CDR3 bases are TGTGCCAGCAGCCTAATTCCGGGACAGGTTACAGATACGCAGTATTTT.

The rearrangement links TRBV6-2 or TRBV6-3 to TRBJ2-7; TRBD1 agrees at 7 bases. Unmatched junction bases numbered 5, after V lost 7 bases and J lost 5 bases. This CDR3 has 12 residues. Germline values: CDR1 MNHEY, CDR2 SVGEGT. The CDR3 reads CASKDRVHEQYF. CDR3 nucleotide sequence: TGTGCCAGCAAAGACAGGGTCCACGAGCAGTACTTC.

This clonotype was seen only a few times. V gene TRBV7-2 combines with J gene TRBJ2-7, with D perhaps TRBD2 (5 bases). Trimming removed 5 bases from V and 3 bases from J, with 11 bases in between. Germline-derived CDR1 and CDR2 are SGHTA and FQGNSA. There are 13 residues in the CDR3. CDR3 in DNA: TGTGCCAGCAGCCCTAGCCCCTTCTACGAGCAGTACTTC. Its protein is CASSPSPFYEQYF.